This T cell receptor (beta chain) originates from a study of shared clonotypes between healthy human individuals. Caucasian adults living in Nashville, Tennessee, provided all samples. Each subset's genomic DNA was split evenly across several immunoSEQ plates. Authors' data handling: With immunoSEQ giving junction-only sequences and no quality scores, filtering differed. Generated by immunoSEQ multiplex PCR, the TCRdb table keeps only in-frame clones and is missing some. The D gene and trimming were derived from the DNA, and the V and J assignments and clone size from that table. This table has some 500,000 clones, roughly 78% appearing once. V was trimmed by 3 bases and J by 4 bases, leaving 9 bases between them. Germline V gene data show CDR1 as SGHDT and CDR2 as YYEEEE. The CDR3 has 13 residues. Regarding the study as a whole: The represented genetic and exposure-history diversity was limited by the small number of donors.

For this clone: Its antigen is not known.

The receptor was isolated from a woman aged 40 to 50 in good health. Some clones in this sample may be carry-over from other donors' samples. This chain joins TRBV5-6 and TRBJ2-3; D not certain. The sample taken for sequencing was PBMCs. Here the CDR3 DNA reads TGTGCCAGCAGCTGGGAAAGGGCAGATACGCAGTATTTT. Protein sequence: CASSWERADTQYF.